This passage covers 29 T cell receptor beta chains from one sample sequenced in a study of T cell changes during pregnancy in multiple sclerosis. Libraries were prepared by immunoSEQ multiplex PCR; TCRdb keeps only in-frame clonotypes and omits some of them. This table holds about 92,000 clones, 92% found once. Specimen: peripheral blood, collected in the first trimester of pregnancy. These receptors all stem from a female donor with multiple sclerosis, enrolled in a pregnancy study.

J is TRBJ2-7 and V is TRBV2; 7 bases line up with TRBD1. CDR1 and CDR2 (germline): SNHLY, FYNNEI. The CDR3 extends over 14 amino acids. V lost 7 bases, J lost 0 bases, and 6 bases stayed unmatched. CDR3 nucleotide sequence: TGTGCCAGCACCCCCGGGACAGTCTCCTACGAGCAGTACTTC. This codes for CASTPGTVSYEQYF. The variable domain in full, completed from reference TRBV2 and TRBJ2-7, reads EPEVTQTPSHQVTQMGQEVILRCVPISNHLYFYWYRQILGQKVEFLVSFYNNEISEKSEIFDDQFSVERPDGSNFTLKIRSTKLEDSAMYFCASTPGTVSYEQYFGPGTRLTVT.

The genes are TRBV28 and TRBJ2-7, with 7 bases aligning to TRBD1. V lost 5 bases, J lost 2 bases, and 12 bases stayed unmatched. Per the germline V gene, CDR1 is MDHEN and CDR2 is SYDVKM. The CDR3 extends over 16 amino acids. CDR3 sequence: CASSQIARDSTYEQYF. The CDR3 DNA follows: TGTGCCAGCAGTCAGATCGCCCGGGACAGTACCTACGAGCAGTACTTC.

This rearrangement joins TRBV4-3 to TRBJ1-2; perhaps TRBD1 as D (6 bases). Trimming took 0 bases from V and 5 from J, leaving 16 bases between them. Germline V lookup: CDR1 LGHNA, CDR2 YSLEER. The CDR3 contains 16 residues. The CDR3 nucleotides are TGCGCCAGCAGCCAAGATCAGGCCAGGGGATTGTATGGCTACACCTTC. Its translation: CASSQDQARGLYGYTF.

The rearrangement links TRBV27 to TRBJ2-1; no firm D call. V was clipped by 5 bases and J by 4 bases, with 3 bases between them. Germline CDR1 MNHEY, CDR2 SMNVEV (reference sequence). CDR3 length: 11 amino acids. DNA for the CDR3: TGTGCCAGCAGTCAATACAATGAGCAGTTCTTC. Translation: CASSQYNEQFF.

The V gene is TRBV28, the J gene TRBJ1-4, with 8 bases lining up with TRBD1. Trimming took 3 bases from V and 7 from J; bases not matched to a gene: 7. The CDR3 is 15 amino acids. Germline V gene sequence: CDR1 MDHEN, CDR2 SYDVKM. The CDR3 bases are TGTGCCAGCAGTTTTTCGGCAGGGGGCGGTGAAAAACTGTTTTTT. This gives the protein CASSFSAGGGEKLFF.

The V and J genes are TRBV5-1 and TRBJ2-3; 7 bases map to TRBD1. Germline assignment: CDR1 SGHRS and CDR2 YFSETQ. J gave up 6 bases and V 4 bases, and 11 bases lay outside the gene matches. This CDR3 is built from 15 residues. This CDR3 is CASSLLEARGDTQYF. The CDR3 DNA reads TGCGCCAGCAGCCTCCTCGAGGCCAGGGGGGATACGCAGTATTTT.

This sequence joins TRBV30 and TRBJ2-7, with 8 bases lining up with TRBD2. V lost 6 bases and J lost 0; bases outside the gene matches: 1. Germline V gene lookup returns CDR1 GTSNPN and CDR2 SVGIG (reference sequence). This CDR3 has 12 residues. CDR3 nucleotide sequence: TGTGCCTGCAGCGGGGGCTCCTACGAGCAGTACTTC. As protein: CACSGGSYEQYF.

The rearrangement links TRBV5-1 to TRBJ2-1; 11 nucleotides line up with TRBD1. This CDR3 contains 16 residues. Germline CDR1 SGHRS, CDR2 YFSETQ. With 0 bases clipped from V and 9 bases from J, the junction kept 8 bases outside the gene matches. CDR3 DNA: TGCGCCAGCAGCTTGGGCTCCGGGACAGGGGGGAGTGAGCAGTTCTTC. Its protein product is CASSLGSGTGGSEQFF.

The chain combines TRBV11-2 with TRBJ1-2; no clear D gene. CDR3 length: 15 amino acids. Germline CDR1 reads SGHAT; CDR2 reads FQNNGV. Deletions cut 1 base from V and 4 bases from J, with 13 bases between. The CDR3 spells CASSLAWEPFYGYTF. The CDR3 bases are TGTGCCAGCAGCTTAGCGTGGGAGCCCTTCTATGGCTACACCTTC.

The genes are TRBV29-1 and TRBJ1-2; possibly TRBD1 for D (5 bases). V was shortened by 1 base and J by 4 bases, with 7 bases between the two germline ends. The germline V gene encodes CDR1 SQVTM and CDR2 ANQGSEA. The CDR3 loop spans 12 amino acids. CDR3 amino acids: CSVEVGLYGYTF. The CDR3 region has the DNA TGCAGCGTTGAAGTGGGACTCTATGGCTACACCTTC. The full variable domain, its missing parts supplied by reference TRBV29-1 and TRBJ1-2, is SAVISQKPSRDICQRGTSLTIQCQVDSQVTMMFWYRQQPGQSLTLIATANQGSEATYESGFVIDKFPISRPNLTFSTLTVSNMSPEDSSIYLCSVEVGLYGYTFGSGTRLTVV.

V and J are TRBV2 and TRBJ2-1; 11 bases match TRBD2. The V and J ends lost 4 bases and 3 bases, in that order; junction bases with no gene match: 2. The germline V gene encodes CDR1 SNHLY and CDR2 FYNNEI. This CDR3 has 15 residues. CDR3 region: CASSVLAGDYNEQFF. DNA of the CDR3: TGTGCCAGCAGTGTACTAGCGGGAGACTACAATGAGCAGTTCTTC.

The gene calls are TRBV27 and TRBJ2-5, with 8 bases fitting TRBD1. Near its end, the DNA agrees better with TRBJ2-7, so the J call may be wrong. Looked up from germline, CDR1 is MNHEY and CDR2 is SMNVEV (reference sequence). CDR3 size: 16 residues. CDR3: CASSRRTGKLPYEQYF. Here the CDR3 DNA reads TGTGCCAGCAGTCGAAGGACAGGGAAGTTACCCTACGAGCAGTACTTC.

V and J are TRBV7-2 and TRBJ1-5, with D unresolved. V was trimmed by 6 bases and J by 5 bases, leaving 11 bases between them. The length of the CDR3 is 13 residues. Germline assignment: CDR1 SGHTA and CDR2 FQGNSA. CDR3 in amino acids: CASSNKADQPQHF. Written as DNA, the CDR3 is TGTGCCAGCAGTAATAAGGCGGATCAGCCCCAGCATTTT.

A remark on this clone: An end of the junction does not agree with germline; a read error may underlie this. The rearrangement joins TRBV7-7 to TRBJ2-7, with 7 bases aligning to TRBD2. Germline CDR1 is SSHAT and CDR2 is FNYEAQ (reference sequence). The CDR3 is 13 amino acids. CDR3 amino acids: CASSTSGTTKLYF. In DNA, the CDR3 is TGTGCTAGCAGCACATCCGGGACTACCAAACTGTACTTC.

The gene calls are TRBV6-5 and TRBJ2-6; D is unresolved. CDR1 MNHEY and CDR2 SVGAGI come from the germline V gene. V was cut by 4 bases and J by 1 base, with 5 bases left in between. The CDR3 has 14 residues. The CDR3 here is CASSFRSGANVLTF. DNA for the CDR3: TGTGCCAGCAGTTTCAGGTCTGGGGCCAACGTCCTGACTTTC.

This sequence joins TRBV5-4 and TRBJ2-2; D ambiguous. Germline CDR1 reads SGHNT; CDR2 reads YYREEE (reference sequence). The V end was cut by 4 bases, the J end by 3 bases, with 10 bases between. This CDR3 has 14 residues. The CDR3 nucleotides read TGTGCCAGCAGCAGAGGAGTTGACACCGGGGAGCTGTTTTTT. Its protein product is CASSRGVDTGELFF.

The chain employs TRBV2 and TRBJ2-7; 8 bases align to TRBD1. Trimming at V came to 6 bases and at J to 2 bases, leaving 6 bases not matched to a gene. Germline values: CDR1 SNHLY, CDR2 FYNNEI. CDR3 length: 14 residues. The CDR3 DNA sequence: TGTGCCAGCAGAGGCGGGACAGGTCCCTACGAGCAGTACTTC. This translates into CASRGGTGPYEQYF.

This clone was seen just once. The rearrangement joins TRBV4-3 to TRBJ2-1, with TRBD1 matching 9 bases. The trim removed 2 bases at V and 6 bases at J, leaving 14 bases unmatched. The CDR3 has 18 amino acids. The germline CDR1 and CDR2 sequences are LGHNA and YSLEER. The CDR3 DNA sequence: TGCGCCAGCAGCCAACCCTACGGTGGGGGACAGGGCATCAATGAGCAGTTCTTC. Its translation is CASSQPYGGGQGINEQFF.

This chain links TRBV30 with TRBJ2-7, with TRBD1 as a possible D gene (5 bases). CDR1 is GTSNPN and CDR2 is SVGIG in the germline V gene (reference sequence). Trimming pared 8 bases from V and 4 bases from J, leaving 24 bases between. The CDR3 is 15 amino acids. The CDR3 is CAGRPRDRYSYEQYF. As DNA, the CDR3 is TGTGCCGGACGCCCCAGGGATCGGTACTCATACGAGCAGTACTTC.

The V call is TRBV7-2, the J call TRBJ1-1; 10 bases are shared with TRBD1. The V gene end was trimmed by 5 bases and the J gene end by 4 bases; junction bases not matched to a gene: 7. The germline gives CDR1 SGHTA, CDR2 FQGNSA. The CDR3 contains 15 residues. In nucleotides, the CDR3 is TGTGCCAGCAGCCCTTGGGACAGGGGATTCACTGAAGCTTTCTTT. Protein sequence: CASSPWDRGFTEAFF.

This chain links TRBV7-8 with TRBJ1-5, with 10 bases matching TRBD1. Trimming took 5 bases from V and 7 from J; bases not matched to a gene: 8. The CDR3 sequence is 15 residues long. CDR1 and CDR2 from the germline V gene are SGHVS and FQNEAQ. CDR3 sequence reads: CASSPGTGAGQPQHF. CDR3 nucleotides: TGTGCCAGCAGCCCCGGGACAGGGGCCGGACAGCCCCAGCATTTT.

The V gene is TRBV5-1, the J gene TRBJ2-7; 11 bases line up with TRBD2. Trimming at V came to 2 bases and at J to 3 bases, leaving 1 base not matched to a gene. Germline V gene lookup returns CDR1 SGHRS and CDR2 YFSETQ. The CDR3 is 14 residues long. CDR3 sequence reads: CASSFTSGSYEQYF. DNA for the CDR3: TGCGCCAGCAGCTTTACTAGCGGGAGCTACGAGCAGTACTTC.

V and J are TRBV28 and TRBJ2-3, with 12 bases fitting TRBD2. The CDR3 extends over 14 amino acids. V dropped 6 bases and J dropped 6; count of bases not matched to a gene: 4. Germline V CDR1 and CDR2: MDHEN, SYDVKM. CDR3 amino acids: CASSLAGGGDTQYF. The DNA for the CDR3 is TGTGCCAGCAGCCTAGCGGGAGGGGGGGATACGCAGTATTTT.

This clone was observed a single time. The J gene is TRBJ1-2, the V gene TRBV6-5; D possibly corresponds to TRBD1 (5 bases). CDR3 length: 14 amino acids. Looked up from germline, CDR1 is MNHEY and CDR2 is SVGAGI. Trimming shortened V by 5 bases and J by 5 bases, and 15 bases separated the two germline ends. CDR3 nucleotides: TGTGCCAGCAGTCCGGTTCCAGGACAATATGGCTACACCTTC. Protein sequence: CASSPVPGQYGYTF.

The V and J genes are TRBV27 and TRBJ2-7; 9 bases are shared with TRBD1. Looked up from germline, CDR1 is MNHEY and CDR2 is SMNVEV (reference sequence). The CDR3 spans 15 residues. V dropped 6 bases and J dropped 1; count of bases not matched to a gene: 7. The CDR3 bases are TGTGCCAGCAGCGACGGACAGGGGTTGTCCTACGAGCAGTACTTC. This encodes CASSDGQGLSYEQYF.

The rearrangement uses TRBV6-1 and TRBJ1-5; D unclear. Trimming pared 9 bases from V and 3 bases from J, leaving 9 bases between. The CDR3 sequence is 12 residues long. The V gene's germline CDR1 is MNHNS and CDR2 SASEGT. The CDR3 DNA follows: TGTGCCAGTAACTTTCCCAATCAGCCCCAGCATTTT. Residues: CASNFPNQPQHF.

The V call is TRBV2, the J call TRBJ1-5; TRBD1 is a possible D gene (6 bases). The CDR3 is 17 residues long. V dropped 8 bases and J dropped 7 bases, with 27 bases sitting between them. The germline CDR1 and CDR2 sequences are SNHLY and FYNNEI. The chain's CDR3 is CASLPASGGSAEQPQHF. The CDR3 DNA reads as TGTGCCAGCTTGCCGGCTAGTGGGGGCAGTGCGGAACAGCCCCAGCATTTT.

The V and J genes are TRBV19 and TRBJ2-7; D perhaps matches TRBD1 (6 bases). V lost 0 bases, J lost 5 bases, and 14 bases lay in between. From germline, CDR1 is LNHDA and CDR2 SQIVND (reference sequence). The CDR3 spans 15 residues. CDR3 residues: CASSIERGTPDEQYF. The CDR3 nucleotides read TGTGCCAGTAGTATAGAGAGGGGGACCCCCGACGAGCAGTACTTC.

V is TRBV5-1 and J is TRBJ1-3; TRBD1 matches 10 bases. Looked up from germline, CDR1 is SGHRS and CDR2 is YFSETQ. The junction had 9 bases not matched to a gene; V was cut back by 6 bases and J by 6 bases. This CDR3 contains 15 residues. The CDR3 nucleotides read TGCGCCAGCACCTCCGGGACAGGGGCGTCAAACACCATATATTTT. As protein: CASTSGTGASNTIYF.